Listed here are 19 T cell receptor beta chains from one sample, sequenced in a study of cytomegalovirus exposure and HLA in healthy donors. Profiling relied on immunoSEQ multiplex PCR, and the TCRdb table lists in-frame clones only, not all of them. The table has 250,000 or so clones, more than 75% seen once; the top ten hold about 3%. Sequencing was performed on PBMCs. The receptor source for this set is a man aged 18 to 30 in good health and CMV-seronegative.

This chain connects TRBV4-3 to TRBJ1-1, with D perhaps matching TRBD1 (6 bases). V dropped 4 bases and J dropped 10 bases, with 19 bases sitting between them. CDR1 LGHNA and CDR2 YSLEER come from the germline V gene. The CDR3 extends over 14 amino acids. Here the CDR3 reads CASSRDKRVVGAFF. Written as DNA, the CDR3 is TGCGCCAGCAGCCGGGACAAAAGGGTGGTCGGAGCTTTCTTT.

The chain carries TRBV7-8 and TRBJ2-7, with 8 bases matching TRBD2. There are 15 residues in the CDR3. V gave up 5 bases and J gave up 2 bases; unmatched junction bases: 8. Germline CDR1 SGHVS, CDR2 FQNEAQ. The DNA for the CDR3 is TGTGCCAGCAGCCACCTCACTAGCGGTACCTACGAGCAGTACTTC. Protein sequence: CASSHLTSGTYEQYF.

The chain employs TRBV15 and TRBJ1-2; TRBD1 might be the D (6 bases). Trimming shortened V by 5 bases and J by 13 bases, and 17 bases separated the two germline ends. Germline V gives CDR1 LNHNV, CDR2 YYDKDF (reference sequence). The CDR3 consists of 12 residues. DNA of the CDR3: TGTGCCACCAGCGGATTGACAGGCCAGACCACCTTC. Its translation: CATSGLTGQTTF.

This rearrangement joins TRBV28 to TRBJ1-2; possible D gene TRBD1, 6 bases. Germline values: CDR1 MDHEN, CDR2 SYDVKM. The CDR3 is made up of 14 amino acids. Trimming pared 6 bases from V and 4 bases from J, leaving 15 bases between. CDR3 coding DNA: TGTGCCAGCAGCCGAGAACAGGGCGGCTATGGCTACACCTTC. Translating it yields CASSREQGGYGYTF.

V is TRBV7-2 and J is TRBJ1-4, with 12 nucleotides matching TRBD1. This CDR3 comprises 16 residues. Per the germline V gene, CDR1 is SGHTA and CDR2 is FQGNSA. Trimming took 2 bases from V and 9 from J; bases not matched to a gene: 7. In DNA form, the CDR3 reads TGTGCCAGCAGCTTATATTGGGGACAGGGGGCCCAAAAACTGTTTTTT. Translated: CASSLYWGQGAQKLFF.

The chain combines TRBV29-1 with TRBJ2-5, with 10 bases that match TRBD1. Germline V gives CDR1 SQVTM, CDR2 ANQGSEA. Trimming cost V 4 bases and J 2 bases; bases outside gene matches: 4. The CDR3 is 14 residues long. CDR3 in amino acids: CSVGGQGIQETQYF. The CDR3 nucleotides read TGCAGCGTTGGGGGACAGGGGATTCAAGAGACCCAGTACTTC.

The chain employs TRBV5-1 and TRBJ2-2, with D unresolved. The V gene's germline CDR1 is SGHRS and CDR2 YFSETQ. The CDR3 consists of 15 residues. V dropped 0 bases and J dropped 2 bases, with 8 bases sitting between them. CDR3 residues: CASSLAAGNTGELFF. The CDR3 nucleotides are TGCGCCAGCAGCTTGGCGGCAGGAAACACCGGGGAGCTGTTTTTT.

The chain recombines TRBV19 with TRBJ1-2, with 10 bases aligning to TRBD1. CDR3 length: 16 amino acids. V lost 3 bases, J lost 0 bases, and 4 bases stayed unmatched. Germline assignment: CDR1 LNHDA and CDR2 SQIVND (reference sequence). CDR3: CASSISTGGPNYGYTF. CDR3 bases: TGTGCCAGTAGTATCTCGACAGGGGGCCCTAACTATGGCTACACCTTC.

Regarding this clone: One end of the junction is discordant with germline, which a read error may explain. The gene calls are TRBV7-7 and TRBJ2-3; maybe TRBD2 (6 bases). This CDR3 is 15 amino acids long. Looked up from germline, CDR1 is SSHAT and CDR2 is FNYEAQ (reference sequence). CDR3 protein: CASSLGKAGSATQYF. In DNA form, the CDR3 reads TGTGCTAGCAGCTTAGGGAAGGCGGGGTCAGCGACGCAGTATTTT.

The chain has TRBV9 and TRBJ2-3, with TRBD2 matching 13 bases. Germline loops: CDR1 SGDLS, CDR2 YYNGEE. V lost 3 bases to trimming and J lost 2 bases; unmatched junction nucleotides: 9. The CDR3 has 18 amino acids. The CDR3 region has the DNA TGTGCCAGCAGCGCCACCACTAGCGGGAGGGGCCTCACAGATACGCAGTATTTT. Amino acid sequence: CASSATTSGRGLTDTQYF.

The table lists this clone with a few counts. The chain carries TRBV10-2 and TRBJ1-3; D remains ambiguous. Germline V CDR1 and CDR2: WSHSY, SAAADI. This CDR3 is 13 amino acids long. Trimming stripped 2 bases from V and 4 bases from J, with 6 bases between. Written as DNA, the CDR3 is TGCGCCAGCAGTGAGGTCAGGGGAAACACCATATATTTT. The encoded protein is CASSEVRGNTIYF.

As DNA, the CDR3 is TGTGCCAGCAGCCAAGATCTAGCGGGGGGGAGCAAGGATACGCAGTATTTT. This gives the protein CASSQDLAGGSKDTQYF. This sequence joins TRBV4-2 and TRBJ2-3; 12 bases align to TRBD2. This CDR3 comprises 17 residues. V shed 0 bases, J shed 6 bases, and the junction held 7 bases outside the gene matches. Germline V CDR1 and CDR2: LGHNA, YNFKEQ.

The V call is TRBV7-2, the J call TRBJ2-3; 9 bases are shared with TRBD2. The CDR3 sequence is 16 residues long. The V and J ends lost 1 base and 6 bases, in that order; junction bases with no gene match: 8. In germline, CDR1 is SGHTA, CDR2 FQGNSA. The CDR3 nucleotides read TGTGCCAGCAGCTTAGGGGTAGCGGGAGATTCGGATACGCAGTATTTT. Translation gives CASSLGVAGDSDTQYF.

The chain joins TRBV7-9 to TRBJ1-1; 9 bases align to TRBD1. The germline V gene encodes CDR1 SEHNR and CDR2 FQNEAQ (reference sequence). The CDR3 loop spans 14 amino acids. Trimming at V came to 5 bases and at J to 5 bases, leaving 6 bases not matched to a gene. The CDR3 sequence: CASSRDRGATEAFF. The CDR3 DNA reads TGTGCCAGCAGCCGAGACAGGGGGGCGACTGAAGCTTTCTTT. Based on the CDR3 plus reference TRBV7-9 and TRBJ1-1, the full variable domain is DTGVSQNPRHKITKRGQNVTFRCDPISEHNRLYWYRQTLGQGPEFLTYFQNEAQLEKSRLLSDRFSAERPKGSFSTLEIQRTEQGDSAMYLCASSRDRGATEAFFGQGTRLTVV.

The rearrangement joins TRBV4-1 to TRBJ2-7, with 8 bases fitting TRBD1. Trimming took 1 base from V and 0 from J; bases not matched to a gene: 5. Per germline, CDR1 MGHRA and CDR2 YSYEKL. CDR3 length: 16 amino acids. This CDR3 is CASSQAPGTGSYEQYF. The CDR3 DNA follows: TGCGCCAGCAGCCAAGCTCCCGGGACAGGCTCCTACGAGCAGTACTTC.

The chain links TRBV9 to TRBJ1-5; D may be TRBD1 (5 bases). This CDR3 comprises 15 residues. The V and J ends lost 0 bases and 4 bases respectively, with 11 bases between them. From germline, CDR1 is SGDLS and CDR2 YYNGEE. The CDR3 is CASSVDGQGNQPQHF. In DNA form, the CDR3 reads TGTGCCAGCAGCGTAGATGGCCAGGGAAATCAGCCCCAGCATTTT.

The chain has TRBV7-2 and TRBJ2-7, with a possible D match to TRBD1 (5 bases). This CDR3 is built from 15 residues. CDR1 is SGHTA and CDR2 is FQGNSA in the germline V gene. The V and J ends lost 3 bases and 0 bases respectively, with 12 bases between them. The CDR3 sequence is CASSLGSGPSYEQYF. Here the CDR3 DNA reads TGTGCCAGCAGCTTGGGGTCAGGGCCCTCCTACGAGCAGTACTTC.

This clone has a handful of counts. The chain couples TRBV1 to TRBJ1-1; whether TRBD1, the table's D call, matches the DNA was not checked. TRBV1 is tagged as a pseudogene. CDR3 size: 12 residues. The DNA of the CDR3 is TGCACCAGCAGCTTCCAGGGGGCGCGAGCTTTCTTT. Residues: CTSSFQGARAFF.

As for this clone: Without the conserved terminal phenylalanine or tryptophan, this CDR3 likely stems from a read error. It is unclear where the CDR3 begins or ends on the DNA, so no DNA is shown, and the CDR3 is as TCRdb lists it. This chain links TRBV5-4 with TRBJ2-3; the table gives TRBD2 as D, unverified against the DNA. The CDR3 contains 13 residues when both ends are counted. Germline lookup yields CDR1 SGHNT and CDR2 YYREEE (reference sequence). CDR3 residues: CASSDLLTSVKSV.